This section outlines one T cell receptor (beta chain) sequence together with its context. The sample comes from a study of cytomegalovirus exposure and HLA in healthy donors. It was with 60 Vbeta and 13 Jbeta primers that the PCR ran. Clones were read by immunoSEQ multiplex PCR, and TCRdb kept only the in-frame ones, dropping some. The table records approximately 130,000 clones, about 87% of them present only once. V was clipped by 5 bases and J by 0 bases, with 27 bases between them. Germline V gene sequence: CDR1 SGHVS, CDR2 FQNEAQ. The CDR3 extends over 20 amino acids. The J gene is TRBJ2-3, the V gene TRBV7-8; possible D gene TRBD1, 5 bases. Sample: PBMCs. This TCR was sampled from a woman in her 30s in good health and CMV-seronegative. CDR3 region: CASSLYRSSRLLSSTDTQYF. Here the CDR3 DNA reads TGTGCCAGCAGCCTCTACAGGTCCTCCCGACTTCTTTCTAGCACAGATACGCAGTATTTT.